This T cell receptor beta chain was captured by sequencing in a study of control samples from healthy donors and cancer patients. Method: immunoSEQ multiplex PCR; TCRdb's copy keeps in-frame clones and lacks some. The repertoire holds approximately 35,000 clones, with approximately 93% as singletons. This clone was observed a single time. Sequenced material: PBMCs. The clonotype was recovered from a man aged 35 to 55 with colorectal cancer.

For the CDR3, the DNA is TGTGCCACCAGTGATGGGGGAGGGAGCTATGGCTACACCTTC. This gives the protein CATSDGGGSYGYTF. This chain joins TRBV24-1 and TRBJ1-2, with a tentative D call TRBD1 (5 bases). With 3 bases removed from V and 4 bases from J, the gap between germline ends came to 11 bases. There are 14 residues in the CDR3. From germline, CDR1 is KGHDR and CDR2 SFDVKD.